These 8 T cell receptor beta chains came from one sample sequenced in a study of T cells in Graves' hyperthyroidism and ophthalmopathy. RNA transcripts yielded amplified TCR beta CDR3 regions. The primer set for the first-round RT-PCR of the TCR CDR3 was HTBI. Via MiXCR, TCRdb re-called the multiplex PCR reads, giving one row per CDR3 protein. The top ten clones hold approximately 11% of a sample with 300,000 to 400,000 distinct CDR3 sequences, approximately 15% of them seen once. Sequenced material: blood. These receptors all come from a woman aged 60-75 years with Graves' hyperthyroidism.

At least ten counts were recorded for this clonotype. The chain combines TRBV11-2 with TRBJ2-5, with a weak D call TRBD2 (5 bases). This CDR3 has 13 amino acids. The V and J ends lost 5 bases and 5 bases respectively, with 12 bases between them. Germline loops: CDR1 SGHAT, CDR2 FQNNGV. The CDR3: CASSATRDETQYF. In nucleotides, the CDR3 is TGTGCCAGCAGCGCTACTAGAGACGAGACCCAGTACTTC.

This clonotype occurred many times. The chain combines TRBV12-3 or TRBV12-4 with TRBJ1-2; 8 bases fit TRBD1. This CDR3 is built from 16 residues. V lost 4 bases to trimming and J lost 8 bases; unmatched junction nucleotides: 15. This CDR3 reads CASSSGGTGTLGGYTF. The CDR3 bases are TGTGCCAGCAGTTCCGGCGGGACAGGCACCCTCGGAGGCTACACCTTC.

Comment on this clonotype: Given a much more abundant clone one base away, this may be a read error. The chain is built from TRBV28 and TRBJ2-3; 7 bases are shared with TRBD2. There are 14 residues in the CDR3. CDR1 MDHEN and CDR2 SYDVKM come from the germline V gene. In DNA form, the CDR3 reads TGTGTCAGCAGTTTTGGCGGGAGCGCAGATACGCAGTATTTT. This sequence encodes CVSSFGGSADTQYF.

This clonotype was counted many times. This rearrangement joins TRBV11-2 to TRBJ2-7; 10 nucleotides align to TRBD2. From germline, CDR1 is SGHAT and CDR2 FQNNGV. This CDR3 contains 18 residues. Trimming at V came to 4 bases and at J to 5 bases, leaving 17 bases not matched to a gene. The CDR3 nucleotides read TGTGCCAGCAGCTCCCAGCGGGAGGGCCCCCAACCTTCCCACGAGCAGTACTTC. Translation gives CASSSQREGPQPSHEQYF.

The CDR3 DNA reads as TGTGCCAGCAGCCAAGTAAAGATTCTAGCGGGCTCCTACGAGCAGTACTTC. Its protein product is CASSQVKILAGSYEQYF. The chain joins TRBV3-1 to TRBJ2-7, with 8 bases identical to TRBD2. The CDR3 consists of 17 residues. Germline values: CDR1 LGHDT, CDR2 YNNKEL (reference sequence). Unmatched junction bases numbered 8, after V lost 1 base and J lost 0 bases.

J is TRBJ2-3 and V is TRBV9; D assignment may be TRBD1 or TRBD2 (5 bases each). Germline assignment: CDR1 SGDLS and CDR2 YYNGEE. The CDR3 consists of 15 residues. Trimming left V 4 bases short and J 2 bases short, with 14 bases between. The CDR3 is CASSYGLGTTDTQYF. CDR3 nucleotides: TGTGCCAGCAGCTACGGACTGGGGACCACAGATACGCAGTATTTT.

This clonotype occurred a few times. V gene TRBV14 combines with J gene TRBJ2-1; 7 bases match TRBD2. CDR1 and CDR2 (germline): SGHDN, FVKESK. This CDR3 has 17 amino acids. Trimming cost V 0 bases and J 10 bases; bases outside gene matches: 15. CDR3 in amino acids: CASSQDIMREGLGEQFF. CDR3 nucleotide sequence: TGTGCCAGCAGCCAAGATATAATGAGGGAGGGCTTGGGGGAGCAGTTCTTC.

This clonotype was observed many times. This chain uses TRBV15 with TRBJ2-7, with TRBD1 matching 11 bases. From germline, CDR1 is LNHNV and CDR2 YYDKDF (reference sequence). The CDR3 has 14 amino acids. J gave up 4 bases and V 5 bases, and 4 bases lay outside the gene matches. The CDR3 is CATSRDRGSYEQYF. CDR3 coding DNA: TGTGCCACCAGCCGGGACAGGGGGTCTTACGAGCAGTACTTC.